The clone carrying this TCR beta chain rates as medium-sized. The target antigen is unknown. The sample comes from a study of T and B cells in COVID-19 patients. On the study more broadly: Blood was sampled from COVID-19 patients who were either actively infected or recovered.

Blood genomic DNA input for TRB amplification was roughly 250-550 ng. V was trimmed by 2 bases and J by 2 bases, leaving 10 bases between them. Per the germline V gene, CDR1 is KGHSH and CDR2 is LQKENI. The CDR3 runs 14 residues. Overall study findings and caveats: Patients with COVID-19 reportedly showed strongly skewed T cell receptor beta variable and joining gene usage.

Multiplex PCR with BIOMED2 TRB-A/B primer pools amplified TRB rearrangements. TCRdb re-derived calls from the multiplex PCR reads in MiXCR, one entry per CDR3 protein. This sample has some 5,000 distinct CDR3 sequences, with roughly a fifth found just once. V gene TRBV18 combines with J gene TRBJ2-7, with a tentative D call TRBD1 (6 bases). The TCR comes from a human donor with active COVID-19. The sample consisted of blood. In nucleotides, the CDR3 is TGTGCCAGCTCACCAACAGGGAGCACCTACGAGCAGTACTTC. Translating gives CASSPTGSTYEQYF.